This section outlines one TCR beta chain sequence together with its context. Generated by immunoSEQ multiplex PCR, the TCRdb table keeps only in-frame clones and is missing some. The data show about 120,000 clones, more than 70% seen once. Germline V gene lookup returns CDR1 SEHNR and CDR2 FQNEAQ (reference sequence). Trimming removed 5 bases from V and 1 base from J; junction bases left unmatched: 3. The length of the CDR3 is 15 residues. The data stem from a study of control samples from healthy donors and cancer patients. This clonotype was sampled from a man in his fifties in good health. Sequenced material: blood. The chain employs TRBV7-9 and TRBJ2-2, with 8 bases lining up with TRBD1. The CDR3 here is CASSPGTGNTGELFF. The CDR3 region has the DNA TGTGCCAGCAGCCCCGGGACAGGGAACACCGGGGAGCTGTTTTTT.